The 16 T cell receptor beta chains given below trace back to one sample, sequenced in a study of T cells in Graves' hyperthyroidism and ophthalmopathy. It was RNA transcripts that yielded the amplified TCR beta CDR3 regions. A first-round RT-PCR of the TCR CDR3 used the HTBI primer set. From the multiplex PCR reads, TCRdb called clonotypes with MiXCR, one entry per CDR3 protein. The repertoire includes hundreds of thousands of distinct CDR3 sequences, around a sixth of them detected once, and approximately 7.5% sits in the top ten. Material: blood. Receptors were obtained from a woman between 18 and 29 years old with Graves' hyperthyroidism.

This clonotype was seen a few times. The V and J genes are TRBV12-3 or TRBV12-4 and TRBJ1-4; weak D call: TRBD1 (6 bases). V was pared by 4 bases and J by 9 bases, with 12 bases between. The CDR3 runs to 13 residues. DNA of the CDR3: TGTGCCAGCAGTTCCGGACAGCGCCAAAAACTGTTTTTT. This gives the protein CASSSGQRQKLFF.

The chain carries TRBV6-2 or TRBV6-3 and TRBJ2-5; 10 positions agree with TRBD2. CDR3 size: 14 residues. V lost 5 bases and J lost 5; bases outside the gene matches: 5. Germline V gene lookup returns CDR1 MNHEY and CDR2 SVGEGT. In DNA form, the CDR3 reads TGTGCCAGCAGTAGCGGGAGGGCCATGGAGACCCAGTACTTC. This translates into CASSSGRAMETQYF.

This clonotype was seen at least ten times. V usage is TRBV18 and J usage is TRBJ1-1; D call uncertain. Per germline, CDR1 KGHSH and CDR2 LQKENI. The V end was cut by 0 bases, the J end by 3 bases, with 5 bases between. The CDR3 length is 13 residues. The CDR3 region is CASSPPGDTEAFF. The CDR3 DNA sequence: TGTGCCAGCTCACCACCGGGTGACACTGAAGCTTTCTTT.

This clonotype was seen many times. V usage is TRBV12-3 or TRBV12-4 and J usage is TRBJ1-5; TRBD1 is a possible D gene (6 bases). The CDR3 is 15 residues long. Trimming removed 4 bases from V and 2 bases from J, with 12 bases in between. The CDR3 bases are TGTGCCAGCAGTTCTACGGGGGGCGGCAATCAGCCCCAGCATTTT. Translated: CASSSTGGGNQPQHF.

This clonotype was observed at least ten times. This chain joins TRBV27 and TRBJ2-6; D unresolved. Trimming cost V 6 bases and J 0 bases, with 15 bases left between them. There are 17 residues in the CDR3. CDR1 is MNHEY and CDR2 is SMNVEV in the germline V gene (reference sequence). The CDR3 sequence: CASRARGLNSGANVLTF. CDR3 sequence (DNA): TGTGCCAGCAGGGCCCGCGGCCTCAACTCTGGGGCCAACGTCCTGACTTTC.

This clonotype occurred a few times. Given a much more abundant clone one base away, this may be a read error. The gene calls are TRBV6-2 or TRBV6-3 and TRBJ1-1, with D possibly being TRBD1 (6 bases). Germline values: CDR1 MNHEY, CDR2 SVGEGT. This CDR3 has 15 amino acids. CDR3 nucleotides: TGTGCCAGCAGTCCCTCAGCCAGGGGTAACACTGAAGCTCTCTTT. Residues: CASSPSARGNTEALF.

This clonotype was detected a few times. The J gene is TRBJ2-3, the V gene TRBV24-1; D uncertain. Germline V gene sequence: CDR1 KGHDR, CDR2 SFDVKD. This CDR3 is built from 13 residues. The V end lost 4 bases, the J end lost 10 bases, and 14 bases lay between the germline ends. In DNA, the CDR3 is TGTGCCACCAGTGAGGCCATCTGGAAGCCGCAGTATTTT. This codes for CATSEAIWKPQYF.

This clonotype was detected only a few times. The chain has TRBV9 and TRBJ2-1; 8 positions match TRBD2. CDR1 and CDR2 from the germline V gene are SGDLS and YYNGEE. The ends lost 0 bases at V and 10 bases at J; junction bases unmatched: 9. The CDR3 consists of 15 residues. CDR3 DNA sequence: TGTGCCAGCAGCGTAGCCCTCACAAGACTAGCGGAGCAGTTCTTC. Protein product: CASSVALTRLAEQFF.

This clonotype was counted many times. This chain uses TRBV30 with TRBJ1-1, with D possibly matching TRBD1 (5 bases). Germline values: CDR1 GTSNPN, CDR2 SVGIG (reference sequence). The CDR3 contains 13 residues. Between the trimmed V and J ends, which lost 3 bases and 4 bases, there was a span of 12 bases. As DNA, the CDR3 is TGTGCCTGGAGCCGGGACCAGGGCACTGAAGCTTTCTTT. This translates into CAWSRDQGTEAFF.

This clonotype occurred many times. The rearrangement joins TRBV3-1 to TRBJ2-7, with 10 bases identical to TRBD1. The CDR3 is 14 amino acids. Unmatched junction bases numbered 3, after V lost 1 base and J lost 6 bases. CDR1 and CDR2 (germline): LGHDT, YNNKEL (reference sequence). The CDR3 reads CASSQVRTGGEQYF. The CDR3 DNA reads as TGTGCCAGCAGCCAAGTCCGGACAGGGGGCGAGCAGTACTTC.

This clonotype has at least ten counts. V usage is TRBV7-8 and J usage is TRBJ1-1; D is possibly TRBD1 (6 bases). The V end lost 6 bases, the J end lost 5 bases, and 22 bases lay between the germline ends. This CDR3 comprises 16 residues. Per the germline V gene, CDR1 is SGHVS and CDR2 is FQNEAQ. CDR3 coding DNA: TGTGCCAGCAGACCTAGGGGGGCGAGTCCTAAGACTGAAGCTTTCTTT. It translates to CASRPRGASPKTEAFF.

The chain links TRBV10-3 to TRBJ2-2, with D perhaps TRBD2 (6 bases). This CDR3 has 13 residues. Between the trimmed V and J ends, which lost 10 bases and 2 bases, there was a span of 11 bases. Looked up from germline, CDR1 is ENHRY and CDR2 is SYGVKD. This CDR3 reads CANAGSNTGELFF. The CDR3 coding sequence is TGTGCCAACGCCGGGAGCAACACCGGGGAGCTGTTTTTT.

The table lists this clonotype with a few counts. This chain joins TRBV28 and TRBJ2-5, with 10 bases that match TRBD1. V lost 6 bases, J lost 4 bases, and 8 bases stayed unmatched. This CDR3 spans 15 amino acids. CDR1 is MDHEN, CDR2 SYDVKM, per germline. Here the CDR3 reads CASRPGTGEGETQYF. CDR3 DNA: TGTGCCAGCAGACCCGGGACAGGGGAGGGAGAGACCCAGTACTTC.

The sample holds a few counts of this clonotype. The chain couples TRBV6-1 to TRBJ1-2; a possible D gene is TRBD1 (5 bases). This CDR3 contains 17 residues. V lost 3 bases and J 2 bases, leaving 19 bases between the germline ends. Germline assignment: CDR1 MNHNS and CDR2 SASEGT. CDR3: CASSEVGKGKGNYGYTF. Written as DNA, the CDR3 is TGTGCCAGCAGTGAGGTCGGGAAGGGGAAGGGGAACTATGGCTACACCTTC.

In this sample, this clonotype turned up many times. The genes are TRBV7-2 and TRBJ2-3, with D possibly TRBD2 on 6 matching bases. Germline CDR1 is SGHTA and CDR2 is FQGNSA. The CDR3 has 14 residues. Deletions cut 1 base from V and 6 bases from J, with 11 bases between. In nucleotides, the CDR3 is TGTGCCAGCAGCTTAGTAGCGGTACACGATACGCAGTATTTT. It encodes CASSLVAVHDTQYF. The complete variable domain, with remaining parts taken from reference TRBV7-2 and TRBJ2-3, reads GAGVSQSPSNKVTEKGKDVELRCDPISGHTALYWYRQSLGQGLEFLIYFQGNSAPDKSGLPSDRFSAERTGGSVSTLTIQRTQQEDSAVYLCASSLVAVHDTQYFGPGTRLTVL.

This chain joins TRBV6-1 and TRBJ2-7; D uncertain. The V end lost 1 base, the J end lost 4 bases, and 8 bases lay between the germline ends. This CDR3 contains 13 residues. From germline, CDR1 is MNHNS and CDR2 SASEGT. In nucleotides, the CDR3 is TGTGCCAGCAGTGAAGTGGCGGAGTACGAGCAGTACTTC. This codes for CASSEVAEYEQYF.